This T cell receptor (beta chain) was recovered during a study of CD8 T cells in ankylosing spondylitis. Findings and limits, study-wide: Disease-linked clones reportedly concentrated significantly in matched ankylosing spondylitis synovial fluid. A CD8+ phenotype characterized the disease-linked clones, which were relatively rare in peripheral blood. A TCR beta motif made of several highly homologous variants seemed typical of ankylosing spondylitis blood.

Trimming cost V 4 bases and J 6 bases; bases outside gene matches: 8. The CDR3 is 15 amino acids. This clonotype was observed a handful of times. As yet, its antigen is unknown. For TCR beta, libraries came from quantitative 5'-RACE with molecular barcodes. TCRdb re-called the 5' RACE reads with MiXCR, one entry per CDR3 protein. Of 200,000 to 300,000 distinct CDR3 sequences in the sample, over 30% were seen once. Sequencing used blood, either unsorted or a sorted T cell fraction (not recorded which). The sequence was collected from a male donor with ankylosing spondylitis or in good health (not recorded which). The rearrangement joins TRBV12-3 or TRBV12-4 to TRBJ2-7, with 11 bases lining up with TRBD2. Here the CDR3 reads CASSSPTSGEGEQYF. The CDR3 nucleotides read TGTGCCAGCAGTTCCCCGACTAGCGGGGAGGGCGAGCAGTACTTC.